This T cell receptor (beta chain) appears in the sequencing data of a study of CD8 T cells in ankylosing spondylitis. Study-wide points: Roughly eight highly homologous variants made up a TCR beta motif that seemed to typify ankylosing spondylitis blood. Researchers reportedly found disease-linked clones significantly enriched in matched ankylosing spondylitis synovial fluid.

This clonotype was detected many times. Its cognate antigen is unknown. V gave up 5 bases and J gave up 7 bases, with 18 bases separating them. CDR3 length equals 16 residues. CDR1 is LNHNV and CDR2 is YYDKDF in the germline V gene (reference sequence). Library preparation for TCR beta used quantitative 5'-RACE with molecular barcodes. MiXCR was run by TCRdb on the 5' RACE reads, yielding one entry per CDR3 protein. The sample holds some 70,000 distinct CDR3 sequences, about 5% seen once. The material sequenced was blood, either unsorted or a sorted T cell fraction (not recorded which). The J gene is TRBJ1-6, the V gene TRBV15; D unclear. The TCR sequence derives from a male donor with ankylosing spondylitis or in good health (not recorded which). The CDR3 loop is CATSSEGVAANSPLHF. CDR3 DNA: TGTGCCACCAGCTCAGAAGGAGTGGCTGCGAATTCACCCCTCCACTTT.